Listed below are T cell receptor beta chains from one sample, sequenced in a study of regulatory T cells in long-lasting Graves disease. TCRdb used MiXCR to reprocess the multiplex PCR reads, holding one entry per CDR3 protein. The sample has 350,000 to 400,000 distinct CDR3 sequences; around 15% are singletons. These data were also reused for a study on T cells in Graves' hyperthyroidism and ophthalmopathy.

The starting material was peripheral blood mononuclear cells (PBMCs), obtained at new diagnosis, from a patient treated with antithyroid drugs. The receptors shown here come from a woman aged 18-29 years with Graves disease. The CDR3 runs from the conserved cysteine through the conserved F or W.

j_call: TRBJ2-7; cdr3_length: 15; v_call: TRBV6-2/TRBV6-3; cdr3_aa: CASSYSASGGSEQYF
j_call: TRBJ2-1; cdr3_length: 15; v_call: TRBV11-2; cdr3_aa: CASSLAVAGSNEQFF
j_call: TRBJ2-5; cdr3_length: 16; v_call: TRBV20-1; cdr3_aa: CSARDLPSGGGETQYF
j_call: TRBJ1-1; cdr3_length: 16; v_call: TRBV3-1; cdr3_aa: CASSNVWTGTNTEAFF
j_call: TRBJ1-1; cdr3_length: 14; v_call: TRBV5-1; cdr3_aa: CASSGQDGNTEAFF
j_call: TRBJ2-7; cdr3_length: 13; v_call: TRBV20-1; cdr3_aa: CSAWGSDSYEQYF
j_call: TRBJ1-3; cdr3_length: 12; v_call: TRBV11-2; cdr3_aa: CASSGSGNTIYF
j_call: TRBJ2-1; cdr3_length: 11; v_call: TRBV3-1; cdr3_aa: CASRLYNEQFF
j_call: TRBJ1-1; cdr3_length: 13; v_call: TRBV5-1; cdr3_aa: CASSSSWDTEAFF
j_call: TRBJ2-7; cdr3_length: 15; v_call: TRBV5-5; cdr3_aa: CASTPWDRSIYEQYF
j_call: TRBJ2-2; cdr3_length: 13; v_call: TRBV11-2; cdr3_aa: CASSQQTTGELFF
j_call: TRBJ1-6; cdr3_length: 16; v_call: TRBV12-3/TRBV12-4; cdr3_aa: CASSLRQGATNSPLHF
j_call: TRBJ2-1; cdr3_length: 14; v_call: TRBV20-1; cdr3_aa: CSARIAGGPREQFF
j_call: TRBJ2-3; cdr3_length: 16; v_call: TRBV5-1; cdr3_aa: CASSAGTGGSTDTQYF
j_call: TRBJ2-3; cdr3_length: 17; v_call: TRBV28; cdr3_aa: CASSFRGILGDTDTQYF
j_call: TRBJ2-7; cdr3_length: 15; v_call: TRBV7-9; cdr3_aa: CASSPKTGSSYEQYF
j_call: TRBJ2-3; cdr3_length: 13; v_call: TRBV10-3; cdr3_aa: CAISGGASDTQYF
j_call: TRBJ1-2; cdr3_length: 15; v_call: TRBV30; cdr3_aa: CAGHRDSGLRGVWTF
j_call: TRBJ2-5; cdr3_length: 13; v_call: TRBV3-1; cdr3_aa: CASGHRGPETQYF
j_call: TRBJ1-4; cdr3_length: 13; v_call: TRBV11-2; cdr3_aa: CASSLSLAEKLFF
j_call: TRBJ2-1; cdr3_length: 17; v_call: TRBV20-1; cdr3_aa: CSARSSAGTTGFNEQFF
j_call: TRBJ2-2; cdr3_length: 16; v_call: TRBV10-3; cdr3_aa: CAISVFAGTNTGELFF
j_call: TRBJ2-4; cdr3_length: 16; v_call: TRBV19; cdr3_aa: CASSIASGPGQNIQYF
j_call: TRBJ1-4; cdr3_length: 14; v_call: TRBV28; cdr3_aa: CASSLFSRDEKLFF